The clone carrying this TCR beta chain was recorded many times. Its antigen is not identified. No cell sorting was done before RNA was extracted from the tissue. This non-tumor lung sample came from over 3 cm beyond the tumor edge. CDR1 is GTSNPN and CDR2 is SVGIG in the germline V gene (reference sequence). V was trimmed by 0 bases and J by 3 bases, leaving 5 bases between them. The CDR3 spans 12 residues. The data belong to a study of tumor and adjacent non-tumor tissue in lung cancer. At the level of the study: Stage I to III disease affected about nine men and roughly 5 women aged roughly 30 to 80. On average, productive TCRbeta reads reached roughly 3.9 million per sample.

TCRbeta libraries were built with three rounds of nested PCR, modified from ARM-PCR. MiXCR, run by TCRdb on the multiplex PCR reads, gives a single entry per CDR3 protein. The sample contains about 48,000 distinct CDR3 sequences, more than 55% of which appear only once. Study-level results: Shorter survival was associated with higher TCR diversity in tumors. Top 100 clones took a larger repertoire share in normal lung.

This chain links TRBV30 with TRBJ2-5; D is ambiguous. This sequence was found in a woman aged 70-85 years with non-small cell lung cancer. The sequenced sample consisted of distant non-tumor lung tissue. The CDR3 loop reads CAWSVSEETQYF. CDR3 nucleotide sequence: TGTGCCTGGAGTGTTAGTGAAGAGACCCAGTACTTC. Together with reference TRBV30 and TRBJ2-5, the CDR3 gives the full variable domain: SQTIHQWPATLVQPVGSPLSLECTVEGTSNPNLYWYRQAAGRGLQLLFYSVGIGQISSEVPQNLSASRPQDRQFILSSKKLLLSDSGFYLCAWSVSEETQYFGPGTRLLVL.